Listed below are T cell receptor beta chains from one sample, sequenced in a study of blood T cell repertoires in COVID-19. Produced via immunoSEQ multiplex PCR; TCRdb's table is partial and in-frame only. The sample carries 250,000 to 350,000 clones, over 75% recorded once. The source material was peripheral blood. The receptors were gathered from a human donor with COVID-19, enrolled during active disease. The donor label of this sample is uncertain. The CDR3 runs from the conserved cysteine through the conserved F or W.

j_call cdr3_length v_call cdr3_aa
TRBJ1-1 16 TRBV4-3 CASSQVRGAAKAEAFF
TRBJ2-5 17 TRBV5-4 CASSLARGLAFQETQYF
TRBJ1-5 14 TRBV30 CAWNQGRGNQPQHF
TRBJ1-2 15 TRBV30 CAWSVYRTVDNGYTF
TRBJ1-5 15 TRBV19 CASSPLTGDNQPQHF
TRBJ1-4 14 TRBV28 CASSLEGGNEKLFF
TRBJ2-7 14 TRBV9 CASSGREGAYEQYF
TRBJ1-6 15 TRBV7-2 CASSLEGQGNSPLHF
TRBJ2-5 15 TRBV15 CATSSSTGEGETQYF
TRBJ1-2 14 TRBV30 CAWTTPDRAYGYTF
TRBJ1-2 15 TRBV19 CASSTPLRGFDGYTF
TRBJ1-5 16 TRBV19 CASSIGRTVSNQPQHF
TRBJ2-6 13 TRBV6-5 CAAGVAGANVLTF
TRBJ2-1 14 TRBV27 CASSVRGVANEQFF
TRBJ2-7 17 TRBV7-2 CASSRGTSGFSSYEQYF
TRBJ2-2 15 TRBV11-1 CASRSLLANTGELFF
TRBJ1-2 14 TRBV11-2 CASRDRRTNYGYTF
TRBJ2-5 17 TRBV7-2 CASSPGTSGTLQETQYF
TRBJ2-1 15 TRBV7-2 CASSMTSGSYNEQFF
TRBJ2-7 14 TRBV6-5 CASRAKGGGREQYF
TRBJ1-2 18 TRBV27 CASSLARTGGLSNYGYTF
TRBJ2-1 15 TRBV19 CASSIEDRQYNEQFF
TRBJ1-2 15 TRBV3-1/TRBV3-2 CASSQGVWQVYGYTF
TRBJ1-1 15 TRBV5-1 CASSPDGEGLGEAFF
TRBJ2-2 14 TRBV6-5 CASIQTGKAGELFF
TRBJ2-5 16 TRBV6-1 CASSEAAALGGETQYF
TRBJ2-2 16 TRBV27 CASNPRSGSNTGELFF
TRBJ2-5 14 TRBV5-1 CASSLGTAQETQYF
TRBJ1-1 15 TRBV9 CASSVQGLWNTEAFF
TRBJ1-6 14 TRBV25-1 CASARTGNNSPLHF
TRBJ1-2 15 TRBV19 CASNGVGQANYGYTF
TRBJ2-3 16 TRBV7-9 CASSPLVAGGGDTQYF
TRBJ1-2 13 TRBV12-3/TRBV12-4 CASRPGLAYGYTF
TRBJ1-1 17 TRBV19 CASNPDTTGGHVTEAFF
TRBJ1-2 16 TRBV6-5 CASSYSGDRDNYGYTF
TRBJ2-1 16 TRBV10-1 CASSLTSGSSYNEQFF
TRBJ2-7 13 TRBV6-5 CASSYRGRYEQYF
TRBJ1-5 16 TRBV6-2/TRBV6-3 CASSSVHRDTNQPQHF
TRBJ2-7 15 TRBV4-3 CASSPLSTGKYEQYF
TRBJ1-1 13 TRBV25-1 CASTRGGRFEAFF
TRBJ1-6 17 TRBV5-4 CASSDLHGQDPNSPLHF
TRBJ1-4 17 TRBV7-2 CASSLAGQGFINEKLFF
TRBJ1-3 14 TRBV29-1 CSVIPGTGGNTIYF
TRBJ2-3 12 TRBV18 CASSSSTDAQYF
TRBJ2-1 15 TRBV11-2 CASSLGGSGRGEQFF
TRBJ2-5 15 TRBV5-1 CASSLNTGYQETQYF
TRBJ2-7 14 TRBV7-2 CASSLDRFEYEQYF
TRBJ1-3 16 TRBV5-1 CASSSTGGESGNTIYF
TRBJ2-3 15 TRBV6-5 CASSLIAGVPDTQYF
TRBJ2-2 15 TRBV5-1 CASSLVGGRSGELFF
TRBJ2-5 16 TRBV5-1 CASSLRLAGMEETQYF